This T cell receptor (beta chain) was captured in a study of cytomegalovirus exposure and HLA in healthy donors. CDR3 length equals 15 residues. Germline loops: CDR1 SGHAT, CDR2 FQNNGV. Trimming shortened V by 1 base and J by 2 bases, and 9 bases separated the two germline ends. PCR primers comprised 60 Vbeta and 13 Jbeta primers. Generated by immunoSEQ multiplex PCR, the TCRdb table keeps only in-frame clones and is missing some. The sample carries approximately 110,000 clones, 80% to 90% recorded once. This sequence originates from a woman aged 25-40 years in good health and CMV-seronegative. The rearrangement links TRBV11-2 to TRBJ2-1, with a tentative D call TRBD1 (5 bases). Sequencing used PBMCs. The CDR3 DNA follows: TGTGCCAGCAGCTTAGCAGGGAACGCCTACAATGAGCAGTTCTTC. It translates to CASSLAGNAYNEQFF.